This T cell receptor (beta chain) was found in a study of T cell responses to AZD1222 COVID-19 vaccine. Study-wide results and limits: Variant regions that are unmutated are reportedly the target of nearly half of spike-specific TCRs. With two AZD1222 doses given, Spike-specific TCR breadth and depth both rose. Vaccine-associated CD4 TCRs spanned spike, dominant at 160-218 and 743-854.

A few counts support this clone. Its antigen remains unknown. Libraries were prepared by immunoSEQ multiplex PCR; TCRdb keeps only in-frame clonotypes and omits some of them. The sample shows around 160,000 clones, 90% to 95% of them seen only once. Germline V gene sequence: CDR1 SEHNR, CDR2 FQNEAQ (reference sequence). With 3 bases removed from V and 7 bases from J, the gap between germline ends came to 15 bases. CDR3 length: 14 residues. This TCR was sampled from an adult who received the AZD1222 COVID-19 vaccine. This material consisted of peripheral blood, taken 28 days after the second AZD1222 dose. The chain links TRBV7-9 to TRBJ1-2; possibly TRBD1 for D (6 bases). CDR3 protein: CASSLDTGYGGYTF. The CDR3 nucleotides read TGTGCCAGCAGCTTGGACACAGGGTATGGTGGCTACACCTTC.